The 21 T cell receptor beta chains reported below all come from one sample, sequenced in a study of cytomegalovirus exposure and HLA in healthy donors. The PCR made use of 60 Vbeta and 13 Jbeta primers. Profiling relied on immunoSEQ multiplex PCR, and the TCRdb table lists in-frame clones only, not all of them. This table holds about 160,000 clones, roughly four fifths found once. Sequenced material: PBMCs. The source of these receptors is a male donor in good health and CMV-seropositive.

The chain links TRBV29-1 to TRBJ2-6, with 7 positions matching TRBD1. CDR3 length: 16 amino acids. With 3 bases clipped from V and 0 bases from J, the junction kept 5 bases outside the gene matches. Germline CDR1 and CDR2: SQVTM and ANQGSEA. The CDR3 reads CSVEKGAPSGANVLTF. CDR3 sequence (DNA): TGCAGCGTTGAGAAGGGGGCTCCCTCTGGGGCCAACGTCCTGACTTTC.

The chain uses TRBV28 and TRBJ1-3; TRBD1 aligns across 8 bases. Germline V gene lookup returns CDR1 MDHEN and CDR2 SYDVKM. CDR3 size: 18 residues. Trimming cost V 6 bases and J 3 bases; bases outside gene matches: 16. This chain's CDR3 is CASSLGPAGGRSGNTIYF. In nucleotides, the CDR3 is TGTGCCAGCAGCCTAGGTCCTGCAGGGGGCCGGAGTGGAAACACCATATATTTT.

The chain has TRBV7-2 and TRBJ1-2, with D perhaps TRBD1 (6 bases). Per the germline V gene, CDR1 is SGHTA and CDR2 is FQGNSA. With 7 bases removed from V and 4 bases from J, the gap between germline ends came to 19 bases. The CDR3 covers 15 residues. Written as DNA, the CDR3 is TGTGCCAGCACCTACTCTGGGGGCAGAATCTATGGCTACACCTTC. This gives the protein CASTYSGGRIYGYTF.

This clone was recorded a few times. The rearrangement links TRBV10-3 to TRBJ2-1, with TRBD1 identical over 8 bases. Unmatched junction bases numbered 2, after V lost 7 bases and J lost 0 bases. CDR1 is ENHRY, CDR2 SYGVKD, per germline. This CDR3 is built from 14 residues. This CDR3 reads CAINRGNSYNEQFF. In DNA form, the CDR3 reads TGTGCCATCAACAGGGGGAACTCCTACAATGAGCAGTTCTTC.

In this sample, this clone turned up once. The V and J genes are TRBV10-3 and TRBJ2-2, with 7 bases fitting TRBD1. The CDR3 totals 13 residues. Germline V gives CDR1 ENHRY, CDR2 SYGVKD. Trimming cost V 10 bases and J 7 bases; bases outside gene matches: 9. The CDR3 bases are TGTGCCAGCGCGACAGGGACGGGCGGGGAGCTGTTTTTT. Amino acids: CASATGTGGELFF.

The chain couples TRBV7-9 to TRBJ1-1; 7 nucleotides match TRBD1. This CDR3 has 13 amino acids. The junction had 5 bases not matched to a gene; V was cut back by 5 bases and J by 5 bases. Germline CDR1 and CDR2: SEHNR and FQNEAQ (reference sequence). CDR3 sequence (DNA): TGTGCCAGCAGCCCTCAACAGGGGACTGAAGCTTTCTTT. Its protein is CASSPQQGTEAFF. The whole variable domain, filled in from reference TRBV7-9 and TRBJ1-1, reads DTGVSQNPRHKITKRGQNVTFRCDPISEHNRLYWYRQTLGQGPEFLTYFQNEAQLEKSRLLSDRFSAERPKGSFSTLEIQRTEQGDSAMYLCASSPQQGTEAFFGQGTRLTVV.

CDR3 residues: CAISGGRGGRNEQFF. CDR3 DNA: TGTGCCATCAGTGGGGGGCGGGGGGGCCGAAATGAGCAGTTCTTC. The chain joins TRBV10-3 to TRBJ2-1; 9 bases fit TRBD2. V gave up 4 bases and J gave up 7 bases; unmatched junction bases: 8. The CDR3 contains 15 residues. Germline values: CDR1 ENHRY, CDR2 SYGVKD.

The chain joins TRBV5-4 to TRBJ2-2; tentatively, D is TRBD1 (5 bases). The CDR3 consists of 15 residues. V lost 3 bases and J lost 3, with 12 bases in between. Per germline, CDR1 SGHNT and CDR2 YYREEE (reference sequence). This CDR3 reads CASSSPGSYTGELFF. The CDR3 coding sequence is TGTGCCAGCAGCTCTCCAGGGTCTTACACCGGGGAGCTGTTTTTT.

The chain employs TRBV25-1 and TRBJ2-7; tentative D call: TRBD1 (5 bases). From germline, CDR1 is MGHDK and CDR2 SYGVNS. This CDR3 region has 15 residues. Between the trimmed V and J ends, which lost 6 bases and 3 bases, there was a span of 18 bases. The DNA for the CDR3 is TGTGCCAGCAGCCCCTCCGGACAATTTTTCTACGAGCAGTACTTC. It is translated as CASSPSGQFFYEQYF.

The chain combines TRBV10-3 with TRBJ2-6; D may be TRBD2 (6 bases). The CDR3 consists of 16 residues. Germline V CDR1 and CDR2: ENHRY, SYGVKD. V dropped 8 bases and J dropped 2 bases, with 16 bases sitting between them. The CDR3 is CAILGTSGAGANVLTF. The CDR3 DNA is TGTGCCATCCTCGGGACGTCGGGGGCTGGGGCCAACGTCCTGACTTTC.

The gene calls are TRBV28 and TRBJ1-2, with 8 bases lining up with TRBD1. The V gene end was trimmed by 5 bases and the J gene end by 0 bases; junction bases not matched to a gene: 8. CDR1 is MDHEN, CDR2 SYDVKM, per germline. The CDR3 consists of 16 residues. The CDR3 DNA follows: TGTGCCAGCAGTCTCGGGACAGGCGAACCTAACTATGGCTACACCTTC. Its translation is CASSLGTGEPNYGYTF.

The CDR3 protein is CASSLSPVTDTQYF. The CDR3, as DNA: TGTGCCAGCAGCTTATCCCCAGTCACAGATACGCAGTATTTT. V usage is TRBV11-2 and J usage is TRBJ2-3; D unclear. V gave up 2 bases and J gave up 2 bases, with 8 bases separating them. Germline CDR1 is SGHAT and CDR2 is FQNNGV. CDR3 length: 14 residues.

The V gene is TRBV7-9, the J gene TRBJ1-1; D is unclear. The V gene's germline CDR1 is SEHNR and CDR2 FQNEAQ (reference sequence). This CDR3 contains 12 residues. The V end was cut by 4 bases, the J end by 1 base, with 4 bases between. The CDR3 here is CASSYGNTEAFF. For the CDR3, the DNA is TGTGCCAGCAGCTACGGGAACACTGAAGCTTTCTTT.

CDR3 region: CASGAGHADSGLTYEQYF. The DNA for the CDR3 is TGTGCCAGCGGAGCGGGACACGCGGATAGCGGGCTAACCTACGAGCAGTACTTC. The chain has TRBV28 and TRBJ2-7; TRBD2 might be the D (7 bases). CDR3 length: 18 residues. CDR1 is MDHEN, CDR2 SYDVKM, per germline. V gave up 8 bases and J gave up 2 bases, with 28 bases separating them.

The chain is built from TRBV19 and TRBJ2-2, with TRBD2 matching over 11 bases. This CDR3 is 19 amino acids long. The germline CDR1 and CDR2 sequences are LNHDA and SQIVND (reference sequence). J was trimmed by 7 bases and V by 1 base; bases with no gene match: 14. In nucleotides, the CDR3 is TGTGCCAGTAGTATAGTCCCCCCCTCTTTAGCGGGAGGGTTCGGGGAGCTGTTTTTT. Protein product: CASSIVPPSLAGGFGELFF. Using reference TRBV19 and TRBJ2-2 for the parts outside the CDR3, the full variable domain is DGGITQSPKYLFRKEGQNVTLSCEQNLNHDAMYWYRQDPGQGLRLIYYSQIVNDFQKGDIAEGYSVSREKKESFPLTVTSAQKNPTAFYLCASSIVPPSLAGGFGELFFGEGSRLTVL.

This chain connects TRBV7-2 to TRBJ2-7; D ambiguous. Germline CDR1 is SGHTA and CDR2 is FQGNSA. CDR3 length: 12 amino acids. The germline V and J ends were trimmed by 5 bases and 0 bases, with 5 bases remaining between them. The CDR3 is CASSASSYEQYF. As DNA, the CDR3 is TGTGCCAGCAGCGCCAGCTCCTACGAGCAGTACTTC.

This clone was counted a few times. The V call is TRBV5-4, the J call TRBJ1-2, with D perhaps matching TRBD1 (5 bases). The germline V gene has CDR1 SGHNT and CDR2 YYREEE (reference sequence). CDR3 length equals 14 residues. The V end was cut by 0 bases, the J end by 8 bases, with 14 bases between. CDR3 loop: CASSLVAQGTGYTF. The DNA of the CDR3 is TGTGCCAGCAGCTTGGTAGCTCAGGGTACCGGCTACACCTTC. Supplemented by reference TRBV5-4 and TRBJ1-2, the full variable domain reads ETGVTQSPTHLIKTRGQQVTLRCSSQSGHNTVSWYQQALGQGPQFIFQYYREEENGRGNFPPRFSGLQFPNYSSELNVNALELDDSALYLCASSLVAQGTGYTFGSGTRLTVV.

CDR3 amino acids: CASSVTSGGEETQYF. The CDR3 region has the DNA TGTGCCAGCAGCGTGACTAGCGGGGGCGAAGAGACCCAGTACTTC. V usage is TRBV5-8 and J usage is TRBJ2-5, with TRBD2 matching over 12 bases. CDR1 is SGHTS and CDR2 is YDEGEE in the germline V gene. The V segment lost 4 bases and the J segment 3 bases; nucleotides outside the gene matches: 4. The CDR3 covers 15 residues.

As regards this clone: Other nucleotide sequences in the sample specify the same CDR3. V usage is TRBV30 and J usage is TRBJ1-5; 7 bases agree with TRBD1. CDR1 is GTSNPN and CDR2 is SVGIG in the germline V gene (reference sequence). The CDR3 runs 13 residues. V shed 0 bases and J 4 bases; nucleotides not matched to a gene: 0. Written as DNA, the CDR3 is TGTGCCTGGAGTGTACAGGGGAATCAGCCCCAGCATTTT. This sequence encodes CAWSVQGNQPQHF.

This chain connects TRBV4-3 to TRBJ1-4; 7 bases align to TRBD1. Germline CDR1 and CDR2: LGHNA and YSLEER. This CDR3 has 15 amino acids. V lost 0 bases and J lost 7; bases outside the gene matches: 5. The CDR3 DNA reads TGCGCCAGCAGCCAAGACACAGGGGTTTTTGAAAAACTGTTTTTT. This sequence encodes CASSQDTGVFEKLFF.

This clone was counted only a few times. The chain has TRBV19 and TRBJ2-2, with a weak D call TRBD2 (5 bases). The V end was cut by 2 bases, the J end by 4 bases, with 11 bases between. The germline CDR1 and CDR2 sequences are LNHDA and SQIVND (reference sequence). This CDR3 spans 15 amino acids. CDR3 amino acids: CASSISRVLTGELFF. CDR3 coding DNA: TGTGCCAGTAGTATATCGAGGGTCCTCACCGGGGAGCTGTTTTTT.